This T cell receptor beta chain came from a study of identical twins (dated by TCRdb to the mid-2010s). The study in broad terms: The study deep-sequenced TCR alpha and beta repertoires from monozygotic twins, unrelated adults of various ages and cord blood to test whether fetal clonotypes persist. Replicate twin experiments were performed at different times using different library preparation protocols to rule out contamination. The research as a whole found: Out-of-frame TCR alpha sequences shared between twins showed an excess of low generation-probability sequences compared with coincidental sharing between unrelated individuals. The excess sharing between twins in beta out-of-frame sequences was weaker because fewer shared sequences reduced the signal-to-noise ratio. Abundant cord blood beta clonotypes carried fewer insertions; young adult naive repertoires showed a weaker similar trend, while memory repertoires showed none. Zero-insertion analyses could be partly confounded by invariant T cells such as MAIT and iNKT, though diverse VJ usage argued against such confounding for most clonotypes. In monozygotic twins, recombination models systematically underestimated out-of-frame TCR alpha sharing, but the models matched the sharing seen between unrelated individuals. Because the same donors could not be followed over many years, the conclusions relied on cross-sectional statistical analysis.

From the cysteine up to the phenylalanine, the CDR3 has a length of 16 residues. The read is trimmed to its CDR3 DNA, 48 bases read in frame from base 1. The germline V end is reduced by 7 bases and the J end by 3 bases; junction bases left unmatched: 14. Turning to this clonotype: Its antigen is still unknown. Per-base quality was not reported, and no clone a single base away is much larger than it.

Libraries were made using 5' RACE. The sample was run on an Illumina HiSeq 2000. Template switching added a universal primer binding site, and the final cDNA carried a unique molecular identifier that allowed TCR cDNA molecules to be counted accurately. Specific primers in the conserved constant-segment region were used to synthesize first-strand cDNA for TCR alpha and beta chains. To control for contamination, every cDNA library carried two barcodes: a SMART-Mk sample barcode plus Illumina barcodes. TruSeq adapter sequences and Illumina sample barcodes were added in two successive PCR steps. TCR alpha and beta cDNA libraries were sequenced on the Illumina HiSeq platform with custom primers. The original methods were these. MiGEC was used to process raw reads and extract unique molecular identifiers, and MiXCR was used to find CDR3 positions. Recombination models were inferred per individual with the repgenHMM and IGoR tools using an EM algorithm. The tcR package in R was used for shared clonotype analysis, with sharing normalized by the product of cloneset sizes. Out-of-frame nonproductive sequences were analyzed to study raw recombination free of thymic and clonal selection effects. The public sequencing data were trimmed at Q25 with fastp and processed into clonotypes with MiXCR by TCRdb, which kept only in-frame beta chains. CDR3 protein duplicates are merged, each entry listing the most common genes and DNA. The V and J calls shown here were made by TCRdb, not taken from the authors' results. This sample comprises fewer than 650,000 distinct CDR3 sequences, less than 9% of them detected only once. The ten most abundant clones make up 1.6% of the sample.

Every donor in the study was a healthy Caucasian. Three pairs of female monozygotic twins, all aged about 18 to 30 years, made up the twin cohort. RNA for TCR libraries was isolated from peripheral blood mononuclear cells. The same data also contributed to another study, on yellow fever vaccine responses in identical twins. Looking at the second paper: According to the authors, the vaccine-induced T cell response in identical twins seemed to be partly convergent and partly specific to each individual. The study precisely tracked vaccine-responding T cell clones in identical twins.

The material sequenced was PBMCs. The chain is assembled from TRBV12-3 or TRBV12-4 and TRBJ2-7, and TRBD2 aligns with 8 junction nucleotides. This clonotype was obtained from a woman younger than 35 in good health. CDR3 sequence: CASTTGTNGRGYEQYF. The DNA is TGTGCCAGCACAACCGGGACTAACGGGAGGGGCTACGAGCAGTACTTC.